The 12 T cell receptor beta chains in this list originate from one sample, sequenced in a study of control samples from healthy donors and cancer patients. Assay: immunoSEQ multiplex PCR; the TCRdb copy retains only in-frame clones and omits some. The sample lists tens of thousands of clones, roughly 78% occurring once. The sequencing input was blood. The receptors here all came from an older woman in good health.

This clone was counted once. This chain joins TRBV28 and TRBJ1-3, with D perhaps TRBD1 (5 bases). CDR1 is MDHEN, CDR2 SYDVKM, per germline. There are 15 residues in the CDR3. V lost 1 base and J 4 bases, leaving 11 bases between the germline ends. CDR3 protein: CASSLFRVPGNTIYF. Written as DNA, the CDR3 is TGTGCCAGCAGTTTATTCAGGGTTCCCGGAAACACCATATATTTT.

The rearrangement uses TRBV29-1 and TRBJ2-1, with 9 bases that match TRBD2. Germline V gene data show CDR1 as SQVTM and CDR2 as ANQGSEA. CDR3 length equals 15 residues. J gave up 10 bases and V 3 bases, and 13 bases lay outside the gene matches. DNA of the CDR3: TGCAGCGTTGACGGGCTAGCGGGAAAGGTGAGGGAGCAGTTCTTC. Protein sequence: CSVDGLAGKVREQFF.

The V and J genes are TRBV6-2 or TRBV6-3 and TRBJ1-1; D unresolved. The CDR3 is 13 residues long. The V end lost 0 bases, the J end lost 1 base, and 3 bases lay between the germline ends. The germline V gene has CDR1 MNHEY and CDR2 SVGEGT. CDR3 sequence: CASSYSTNTEAFF. As DNA, the CDR3 is TGTGCCAGCAGTTACTCGACGAACACTGAAGCTTTCTTT.

This chain joins TRBV15 and TRBJ1-4; 9 bases match TRBD1. Trimming took 3 bases from V and 8 from J; bases not matched to a gene: 19. The CDR3 is 19 amino acids. Germline CDR1 LNHNV, CDR2 YYDKDF (reference sequence). CDR3 DNA: TGTGCCACCAGCAGGTTAACAGGGGGCATCCCACTGAGGGAGGAAAAACTGTTTTTT. The encoded protein is CATSRLTGGIPLREEKLFF.

The chain couples TRBV6-1 to TRBJ1-4; 8 bases agree with TRBD1. J gave up 5 bases and V 0 bases, and 2 bases lay outside the gene matches. Per germline, CDR1 MNHNS and CDR2 SASEGT. This CDR3 has 15 residues. The CDR3 bases are TGTGCCAGCAGTGAAGCACAGGGGGGGAATGAAAAACTGTTTTTT. Translated: CASSEAQGGNEKLFF.

The CDR3 nucleotides are TGTGCCAGCAGCTACCGGGACAGGGCGCCCTACGAGCAGTACTTC. It encodes CASSYRDRAPYEQYF. This chain connects TRBV21-1 to TRBJ2-7; the table assigns TRBD1, which was not confirmed against the DNA. TRBV21-1 is a known pseudogene. CDR3 length: 15 residues.

The chain carries TRBV5-1 and TRBJ1-4; D gene uncertain. This CDR3 is built from 13 residues. Deletions cut 0 bases from V and 3 bases from J, with 3 bases between. Germline V lookup: CDR1 SGHRS, CDR2 YFSETQ. The CDR3 is CASSLGANEKLFF. Here the CDR3 DNA reads TGCGCCAGCAGCTTGGGGGCTAATGAAAAACTGTTTTTT.

The J gene is TRBJ1-4, the V gene TRBV7-9; 9 bases are shared with TRBD1. Germline CDR1 SEHNR, CDR2 FQNEAQ (reference sequence). This CDR3 has 16 residues. J lost 4 bases, V lost 5 bases, and 8 bases had no gene match. The CDR3 DNA reads as TGTGCCAGCAGCGCCCAACAGGGGGCGATTAATGAAAAACTGTTTTTT. It specifies CASSAQQGAINEKLFF. Supplemented by reference TRBV7-9 and TRBJ1-4, the full variable domain reads DTGVSQNPRHKITKRGQNVTFRCDPISEHNRLYWYRQTLGQGPEFLTYFQNEAQLEKSRLLSDRFSAERPKGSFSTLEIQRTEQGDSAMYLCASSAQQGAINEKLFFGSGTQLSVL.

J is TRBJ2-2 and V is TRBV5-4, with D possibly being TRBD1 (6 bases). Germline CDR1 SGHNT, CDR2 YYREEE (reference sequence). Trimming cost V 2 bases and J 1 base, with 9 bases left between them. The CDR3 totals 15 residues. DNA of the CDR3: TGTGCCAGCAGCTTAGTACAGGGGAACACCGGGGAGCTGTTTTTT. Residues: CASSLVQGNTGELFF.

This clone appeared a single time. V and J are TRBV5-1 and TRBJ1-2, with D perhaps matching TRBD1 (5 bases). Germline assignment: CDR1 SGHRS and CDR2 YFSETQ. This CDR3 has 14 residues. V lost 0 bases and J lost 4, with 10 bases in between. CDR3: CASSLGGGTYGYTF. CDR3 DNA: TGCGCCAGCAGCTTGGGTGGCGGGACCTATGGCTACACCTTC.

This rearrangement joins TRBV5-1 to TRBJ2-1; D gene unclear. V was shortened by 2 bases and J by 5 bases, with 11 bases between the two germline ends. This CDR3 contains 14 residues. The V gene's germline CDR1 is SGHRS and CDR2 YFSETQ. CDR3: CASSLGGRDNEQFF. CDR3 sequence (DNA): TGCGCCAGCAGCTTAGGCGGACGAGACAATGAGCAGTTCTTC. The full variable domain, its missing parts supplied by reference TRBV5-1 and TRBJ2-1, is KAGVTQTPRYLIKTRGQQVTLSCSPISGHRSVSWYQQTPGQGLQFLFEYFSETQRNKGNFPGRFSGRQFSNSRSEMNVSTLELGDSALYLCASSLGGRDNEQFFGPGTRLTVL.

V and J are TRBV7-6 and TRBJ2-1, with 12 bases that match TRBD2. V lost 4 bases and J lost 6; bases outside the gene matches: 22. Germline V gene lookup returns CDR1 SGHVS and CDR2 FNYEAQ. The CDR3 consists of 21 residues. The CDR3 DNA reads TGTGCCAGCAGCTCCCCTCGACTAGCGGGGGCCCTGGGGGGGAGGTTCAATGAGCAGTTCTTC. Translating it yields CASSSPRLAGALGGRFNEQFF.